These 9 T cell receptor beta chains were all obtained from the same sample, sequenced in a study of immune heterogeneity within non-small cell lung tumors. Multiplex PCR was performed with 32 V and 13 J primers, and it amplified TCR beta CDR3. TCRdb analysed the multiplex PCR reads with MiXCR anew, one entry per CDR3 protein. This table holds 15,000 or so distinct CDR3 sequences, over 25% found once. Samples each supplied around 640 ng of bulk tumor genomic DNA as template. The authors collected several far-apart biopsies from each primary tumor during surgery. Patients underwent curative surgery for untreated, newly diagnosed non-small cell lung cancer. The sample consisted of lung tumor tissue. The receptors shown here come from a man between 40 and 49 years old with non-small cell lung cancer.

This clonotype is classed as medium-sized. The chain links TRBV19 to TRBJ1-1; D unclear. The V end lost 4 bases, the J end lost 0 bases, and 6 bases lay between the germline ends. There are 13 residues in the CDR3. Germline V lookup: CDR1 LNHDA, CDR2 SQIVND (reference sequence). CDR3 sequence reads: CASSRAVNTEAFF. The CDR3 DNA is TGTGCCAGTAGTAGGGCGGTGAACACTGAAGCTTTCTTT.

In its sample, this clonotype was seen once. This chain connects TRBV9 to TRBJ2-2; D remains ambiguous. Germline-derived CDR1 and CDR2 are SGDLS and YYNGEE. Deletions cut 2 bases from V and 3 bases from J, with 11 bases between. This CDR3 region has 15 residues. The CDR3 DNA is TGTGCCAGCAGCGTGGGGTCTACGGACACCGGGGAGCTGTTTTTT. It yields the protein CASSVGSTDTGELFF.

This clonotype was seen ten or more times. The chain combines TRBV30 with TRBJ1-2; 9 nucleotides line up with TRBD1. CDR3 length equals 12 residues. Germline loops: CDR1 GTSNPN, CDR2 SVGIG (reference sequence). Trimming took 3 bases from V and 7 from J; bases not matched to a gene: 3. The CDR3 DNA is TGTGCCTGGAGCCAGGGACAGGGTGGCTACACCTTC. Translation gives CAWSQGQGGYTF.

The rearrangement joins TRBV5-4 to TRBJ2-3, with 8 positions matching TRBD2. V gave up 4 bases and J gave up 0 bases; unmatched junction bases: 7. The V gene's germline CDR1 is SGHNT and CDR2 YYREEE (reference sequence). The CDR3 has 16 amino acids. The DNA of the CDR3 is TGTGCCAGCAGCCTATATAGCGGGGCTAGCACAGATACGCAGTATTTT. It translates to CASSLYSGASTDTQYF.

This clonotype was detected many times. V gene TRBV12-3 or TRBV12-4 combines with J gene TRBJ1-5; D possibly corresponds to TRBD1 (6 bases). Trimming removed 8 bases from V and 5 bases from J, with 16 bases in between. The CDR3 is 14 amino acids. CDR3 in DNA: TGTGCCAGCCGGGGAGGGGGGGACTATCAGCCCCAGCATTTT. Its protein product is CASRGGGDYQPQHF.

As concerns this clonotype: Compared with germline, one end of the junction differs, possibly owing to a read error. The rearrangement links TRBV12-3 or TRBV12-4 to TRBJ2-2, with TRBD2 as a possible D gene (6 bases). This CDR3 region has 16 residues. This CDR3 is CASSLTRGRSTGELFF. The CDR3 bases are TGTGCCAGCAGCCTGACTAGAGGGAGGAGCACCGGGGAGCTGTTCTTT.

Points on this clonotype: With a much larger clone just one base away, this may be a read error. The chain carries TRBV4-1 and TRBJ2-2; tentatively, D is TRBD1 (7 bases). The CDR3 covers 17 residues. CDR1 is MGHRA, CDR2 YSYEKL, per germline. The DNA of the CDR3 is TGCGCCAGCAGCCGCCAGACAGGGAGGTCGAACACCGGGGAGCTGCTTTTT. Translation gives CASSRQTGRSNTGELLF.

This clonotype occurred many times. Its ends do not fully match the called genes, so a read error is possible. The rearrangement joins TRBV19 to TRBJ1-6; weak D call: TRBD1 (6 bases). In germline, CDR1 is LNHDA, CDR2 SQIVND (reference sequence). This CDR3 is 15 amino acids long. As DNA, the CDR3 is TGTGCCAGTAGACAACAGGGAACTAATAATTCACCCCTCTACTTT. Its translation: CASRQQGTNNSPLYF.

Concerning this clonotype: Being one base from a much bigger clone, this may be a read error. The V and J genes are TRBV20-1 and TRBJ2-7; tentative D call: TRBD1 (6 bases). CDR1 is DFQATT and CDR2 is SNEGSKA in the germline V gene (reference sequence). Trimming took off 6 bases at V and 4 bases at J, with 16 bases between the two ends. The CDR3 has 13 amino acids. CDR3 coding DNA: TGCAGTGCCGCTGGATGCGGACAGTACGAGCAGTACTTC. Its protein is CSAAGCGQYEQYF.